Below, 10 T cell receptor beta chains from the same sample are listed, as sequenced in a study of blood T cell repertoires in COVID-19 (dated by TCRdb to the early 2020s). The library was made by the immunoSEQ multiplex PCR assay. TCRdb holds this immuneACCESS table with in-frame rearrangements only. Some clones are missing; in checked studies, unresolved V genes explain under half, and the rest has no known cause. The sample table shows about 83,000 clones, and about 82% are seen once. Approximately 21% of the sample is taken by the ten largest. The sample consisted of peripheral blood. The receptors derive from a woman of 80 years or more in a cohort sampled during active or convalescent COVID-19.

V usage is TRBV11-2 and J usage is TRBJ2-5; D is perhaps TRBD2 (6 bases). CDR1 is SGHAT and CDR2 is FQNNGV in the germline V gene. CDR3 size: 16 residues. V lost 6 bases and J lost 9, with 26 bases in between. The CDR3: CASSTTRVWAREAQYF. CDR3 coding DNA: TGTGCCAGCAGTACAACAAGAGTCTGGGCGAGGGAGGCCCAGTACTTC.

The rearrangement links TRBV19 to TRBJ1-2; TRBD1 matches 10 bases. Trimming removed 7 bases from V and 10 bases from J; junction bases left unmatched: 9. This CDR3 is 13 amino acids long. CDR1 is LNHDA, CDR2 SQIVND, per germline (reference sequence). CDR3 sequence: CASTIRDRGAYTF. The CDR3, as DNA: TGTGCCAGTACCATCCGGGACAGGGGCGCCTACACCTTC.

The chain links TRBV2 to TRBJ2-2; D perhaps matches TRBD2 (5 bases). CDR1 and CDR2 (germline): SNHLY, FYNNEI. V was shortened by 6 bases and J by 1 base, with 12 bases between the two germline ends. The CDR3 sequence is 15 residues long. The CDR3 DNA follows: TGTGCCAGCAGCCGCGGGCCTAGGAACACCGGGGAGCTGTTTTTT. Its protein product is CASSRGPRNTGELFF.

This chain links TRBV3-1 (or the pseudogene TRBV3-2) with TRBJ2-3; 7 bases match TRBD2. The length of the CDR3 is 17 residues. Germline loops: CDR1 LGHDT, CDR2 YNNKEL (reference sequence). The V and J ends lost 4 bases and 6 bases, in that order; junction bases with no gene match: 16. The CDR3 region is CASSPLTGGTPADTQYF. CDR3 nucleotide sequence: TGTGCCAGCAGCCCCCTGACGGGAGGAACTCCTGCCGATACGCAGTATTTT.

This clone was detected a few times. The V call is TRBV19, the J call TRBJ1-5, with 7 bases that match TRBD1. Germline V lookup: CDR1 LNHDA, CDR2 SQIVND (reference sequence). The CDR3 runs 15 residues. V lost 1 base and J lost 7; bases outside the gene matches: 7. The CDR3 DNA follows: TGTGCCAGTAGTATAGTACAGGGGACGGGGCAGCCCCAGCATTTT. It translates to CASSIVQGTGQPQHF.

As to this clone: Other nucleotide sequences from this sample produce the same CDR3. The gene calls are TRBV5-1 and TRBJ2-3; D gene uncertain. The germline gives CDR1 SGHRS, CDR2 YFSETQ. V was trimmed by 3 bases and J by 0 bases, leaving 2 bases between them. The CDR3 sequence is 12 residues long. The CDR3 region has the DNA TGCGCCAGCAGCTCAAGCACAGATACGCAGTATTTT. Its translation is CASSSSTDTQYF.

J is TRBJ1-3 and V is TRBV5-6, with D possibly TRBD1 on 6 matching bases. The germline V gene encodes CDR1 SGHDT and CDR2 YYEEEE. The CDR3 runs to 15 residues. V shed 4 bases and J shed 4 bases, with 15 bases lying between them. CDR3 sequence: CASSKGHGMGNTIYF. CDR3 DNA sequence: TGTGCCAGCAGCAAGGGACACGGAATGGGAAACACCATATATTTT.

The J gene is TRBJ1-3, the V gene TRBV30; 7 positions match TRBD1. The germline V gene has CDR1 GTSNPN and CDR2 SVGIG (reference sequence). Unmatched junction bases numbered 8, after V lost 3 bases and J lost 0 bases. CDR3 size: 16 residues. The CDR3 DNA sequence: TGTGCCTGGAGCCTAGGGGGCACCATCTCTGGAAACACCATATATTTT. Amino acid sequence: CAWSLGGTISGNTIYF.

The chain has TRBV11-2 and TRBJ2-1; no definite D call. CDR3 length: 13 residues. V gave up 3 bases and J gave up 3 bases, with 6 bases separating them. Germline V gene sequence: CDR1 SGHAT, CDR2 FQNNGV. In DNA form, the CDR3 reads TGTGCCAGCAGCTTGAGCGACTACAATGAGCAGTTCTTC. This translates into CASSLSDYNEQFF.

The chain links TRBV28 to TRBJ2-7; no clear D gene. This CDR3 contains 12 residues. CDR1 and CDR2 (germline): MDHEN, SYDVKM. Trimming took off 3 bases at V and 3 bases at J, with 6 bases between the two ends. DNA for the CDR3: TGTGCCAGCAGTTTCAGGAACTACGAGCAGTACTTC. This sequence encodes CASSFRNYEQYF.